These 21 T cell receptor beta chains were all obtained from the same sample, sequenced in a study of T-cell memory formation after mild COVID-19. TCRdb reanalysed the 5' RACE reads using MiXCR and keeps one entry per CDR3 protein. This table holds 550,000 to 700,000 distinct CDR3 sequences, roughly 17% found once. The sequencing sample was made of PBMCs or a T cell subset sorted from them (not recorded which). The source of these receptors is an adult woman who had mild COVID-19 (a few samples of this study predate the infection). Cell type and time point are not known.

In its sample, this clonotype was seen a few times. This chain links TRBV28 with TRBJ2-1; 9 bases are a match to TRBD1. Trimming cost V 7 bases and J 2 bases; bases outside gene matches: 3. This CDR3 has 14 residues. Germline CDR1 reads MDHEN; CDR2 reads SYDVKM. DNA of the CDR3: TGTGCCAGCACACAGGGGGCGGCCTACAATGAGCAGTTCTTC. Protein sequence: CASTQGAAYNEQFF.

This clonotype occurred many times. V is TRBV7-9 and J is TRBJ2-5; 8 bases fit TRBD1. Germline CDR1 SEHNR, CDR2 FQNEAQ (reference sequence). The CDR3 consists of 13 residues. V dropped 5 bases and J dropped 4; count of bases not matched to a gene: 3. The DNA for the CDR3 is TGTGCCAGCAGCACCAGGGGGCCAGAGACCCAGTACTTC. It translates to CASSTRGPETQYF.

The chain carries TRBV30 and TRBJ1-1; D ambiguous. V shed 3 bases and J shed 7 bases, with 21 bases lying between them. The CDR3 sequence is 15 residues long. Germline V gene sequence: CDR1 GTSNPN, CDR2 SVGIG (reference sequence). CDR3 residues: CAWRAGREDWGEAFF. CDR3 sequence (DNA): TGTGCCTGGAGAGCAGGAAGGGAGGACTGGGGTGAAGCTTTCTTT.

The rearrangement links TRBV6-5 to TRBJ1-1; D is unclear. The CDR3 loop spans 13 amino acids. Germline V gene lookup returns CDR1 MNHEY and CDR2 SVGAGI. V lost 7 bases and J lost 1, with 10 bases in between. The CDR3 DNA reads TGTGCCAGCAAGGTTACGGGGAACACTGAAGCTTTCTTT. Translation gives CASKVTGNTEAFF.

In this sample, this clonotype turned up a few times. The chain employs TRBV20-1 and TRBJ2-1; tentative D call: TRBD1 (6 bases). Trimming cost V 4 bases and J 0 bases, with 10 bases left between them. This CDR3 is built from 14 residues. Germline V gene sequence: CDR1 DFQATT, CDR2 SNEGSKA (reference sequence). This CDR3 reads CSATGQISYNEQFF. CDR3 sequence (DNA): TGCAGTGCTACTGGACAGATCTCCTACAATGAGCAGTTCTTC.

The V call is TRBV7-2, the J call TRBJ2-7, with 14 positions matching TRBD2. CDR3 length: 16 amino acids. Germline V CDR1 and CDR2: SGHTA, FQGNSA. V trimming: 5 bases; J trimming: 5 bases; junction bases outside the gene matches: 8. The CDR3, as DNA: TGTGCCAGCAGCCTATGGACTAGCGGGAGGTTAAACGAGCAGTACTTC. It yields the protein CASSLWTSGRLNEQYF.

V usage is TRBV7-9 and J usage is TRBJ2-3, with D possibly matching TRBD1 (5 bases). V dropped 6 bases and J dropped 4 bases, with 17 bases sitting between them. The CDR3 covers 15 residues. Germline-derived CDR1 and CDR2 are SEHNR and FQNEAQ (reference sequence). Here the CDR3 reads CASSPDRRSSDTQYF. CDR3 nucleotides: TGTGCCAGCAGTCCTGACAGACGCTCTTCAGATACGCAGTATTTT.

The chain carries TRBV7-2 and TRBJ1-2; D may be TRBD1 (5 bases). The germline CDR1 and CDR2 sequences are SGHTA and FQGNSA. V dropped 7 bases and J dropped 5 bases, with 14 bases sitting between them. The CDR3 length is 13 residues. The CDR3 DNA follows: TGTGCCAGCAATAACAGGTTGACTTATGGCTACACCTTC. Protein: CASNNRLTYGYTF.

This clonotype has just a few counts. This chain joins TRBV7-2 and TRBJ1-1; maybe TRBD1 (5 bases). Per germline, CDR1 SGHTA and CDR2 FQGNSA. The CDR3 runs to 14 residues. V lost 6 bases, J lost 5 bases, and 16 bases lay in between. The CDR3 sequence: CASSPYGARTEAFF. The CDR3 DNA reads TGTGCCAGCAGTCCCTACGGGGCTCGGACTGAAGCTTTCTTT.

This chain connects TRBV30 to TRBJ1-4; possibly TRBD1 for D (6 bases). This CDR3 has 14 residues. V shed 4 bases and J shed 2 bases, with 11 bases lying between them. Looked up from germline, CDR1 is GTSNPN and CDR2 is SVGIG (reference sequence). As DNA, the CDR3 is TGTGCCTGGACTCCGGGACATACTAATGAAAAACTGTTTTTT. Amino acid sequence: CAWTPGHTNEKLFF.

The chain is built from TRBV12-3 or TRBV12-4 and TRBJ2-1; tentative D call: TRBD2 (6 bases). The ends were cut back, 0 bases at V and 4 bases at J, with 22 bases in the middle. CDR3 length: 19 amino acids. The CDR3 spells CASSLARGMASTRYNEQFF. The CDR3 DNA is TGTGCCAGCAGTTTAGCGCGGGGCATGGCTAGCACCCGTTACAATGAGCAGTTCTTC.

This clonotype came up many times. The chain recombines TRBV6-6 with TRBJ2-1; no clear D. Trimming took off 2 bases at V and 0 bases at J, with 11 bases between the two ends. In germline, CDR1 is MNHNY, CDR2 SVGAGI (reference sequence). The CDR3 sequence is 16 residues long. CDR3 sequence reads: CASSYQVPSSYNEQFF. CDR3 coding DNA: TGTGCCAGCAGTTACCAGGTCCCAAGCTCCTACAATGAGCAGTTCTTC.

The rearrangement links TRBV3-1 to TRBJ2-1; D is perhaps TRBD2 (5 bases). V shed 1 base and J shed 4 bases, with 11 bases lying between them. Per germline, CDR1 LGHDT and CDR2 YNNKEL (reference sequence). This CDR3 region has 15 residues. CDR3 sequence reads: CASSQGGSGYNEQFF. CDR3 DNA sequence: TGTGCCAGCAGCCAAGGTGGTTCGGGGTACAATGAGCAGTTCTTC.

The rearrangement links TRBV12-3 or TRBV12-4 to TRBJ1-2; no clear D. Trimming shortened V by 2 bases and J by 1 base, and 5 bases separated the two germline ends. This CDR3 is 13 amino acids long. CDR3 nucleotide sequence: TGTGCCAGCAGTTTATACATTAACTATGGCTACACCTTC. Its protein is CASSLYINYGYTF.

This chain connects TRBV20-1 to TRBJ2-1; 8 bases line up with TRBD2. The CDR3 runs to 14 residues. Trimming removed 2 bases from V and 4 bases from J; junction bases left unmatched: 4. The germline V gene encodes CDR1 DFQATT and CDR2 SNEGSKA (reference sequence). CDR3: CSARPGGPYNEQFF. As DNA, the CDR3 is TGCAGTGCTAGACCGGGGGGGCCTTACAATGAGCAGTTCTTC.

This clonotype was counted only a few times. This chain connects TRBV9 to TRBJ1-5, with D possibly matching TRBD1 (6 bases). Germline V gene lookup returns CDR1 SGDLS and CDR2 YYNGEE. This CDR3 contains 15 residues. Trimming cost V 0 bases and J 5 bases, with 12 bases left between them. The CDR3 DNA follows: TGTGCCAGCAGCGTAGGGGGGCTAATCGATCAGCCCCAGCATTTT. Protein: CASSVGGLIDQPQHF.

The rearrangement links TRBV18 to TRBJ2-3, with D perhaps matching TRBD2 (5 bases). The CDR3 is made up of 15 amino acids. Trimming took 3 bases from V and 2 from J, leaving 12 bases between them. Germline CDR1 reads KGHSH; CDR2 reads LQKENI. The CDR3 region has the DNA TGTGCCAGCTCACCTTCGCTACGGGACACAGATACGCAGTATTTT. Its translation: CASSPSLRDTDTQYF.

This clonotype was detected ten times or more. The rearrangement links TRBV5-1 to TRBJ2-2; no firm D call. This CDR3 is built from 14 residues. V lost 1 base and J lost 0, with 4 bases in between. Germline V gives CDR1 SGHRS, CDR2 YFSETQ. CDR3 DNA: TGCGCCAGCAGCTTGCTAGCGAACACCGGGGAGCTGTTTTTT. This gives the protein CASSLLANTGELFF.

The chain combines TRBV5-1 with TRBJ2-3; 11 nucleotides match TRBD1. CDR1 is SGHRS, CDR2 YFSETQ, per germline. This CDR3 spans 15 amino acids. The ends lost 2 bases at V and 5 bases at J; junction bases unmatched: 4. The CDR3, as DNA: TGCGCCAGCAGCTTAGTCGGGACAGGGGGAGATACGCAGTATTTT. It is translated as CASSLVGTGGDTQYF.

The sample holds a few counts of this clonotype. The chain couples TRBV2 to TRBJ1-2; no definite D call. This CDR3 has 13 amino acids. Looked up from germline, CDR1 is SNHLY and CDR2 is FYNNEI. The V end was cut by 0 bases, the J end by 6 bases, with 8 bases between. CDR3 loop: CASSEAWSNGYTF. The CDR3 DNA reads as TGTGCCAGCAGTGAAGCTTGGTCCAATGGCTACACCTTC.

The chain recombines TRBV2 with TRBJ1-3; no definite D call. The CDR3 is 13 amino acids. The germline V gene has CDR1 SNHLY and CDR2 FYNNEI. V lost 3 bases to trimming and J lost 8 bases, with 11 bases between them. Here the CDR3 reads CASSDFWGDTIYF. DNA for the CDR3: TGTGCCAGCAGTGATTTTTGGGGTGACACCATATATTTT. Full variable domain (outside the CDR3, taken from reference TRBV2 and TRBJ1-3): EPEVTQTPSHQVTQMGQEVILRCVPISNHLYFYWYRQILGQKVEFLVSFYNNEISEKSEIFDDQFSVERPDGSNFTLKIRSTKLEDSAMYFCASSDFWGDTIYFGEGSWLTVV.